This TCR beta chain comes out of a study of blood T cell repertoires in COVID-19. Study-wide background: Sites across the United States, Italy and Spain contributed samples from acute and convalescent COVID-19. Sample material is recorded as cDNA or gDNA derived from T cells, B-cell-depleted T cells, or PBMCs.

In the authors' methods: Amplifying reference gene primers gave estimates of nucleated cell counts. The repertoire was sequenced with immunoSEQ multiplex PCR; TCRdb's copy has only in-frame clones and lacks some. The V and J calls and clone size come from that table; D and trimming were worked out from the DNA. The sample contains more than 15,000 clones, about 85% of which appear only once. Germline-derived CDR1 and CDR2 are KGHSH and LQKENI. V lost 3 bases to trimming and J lost 7 bases; unmatched junction nucleotides: 10. This CDR3 is built from 16 residues. V usage is TRBV18 and J usage is TRBJ2-1; the match to TRBD2 covers 9 bases. The sequence derives from a man aged 50 to 59 with active COVID-19. The specimen was peripheral blood. The CDR3 sequence: CASSPRGGRAGNEQFF. The CDR3 DNA is TGTGCCAGCTCACCCAGGGGCGGGAGGGCCGGAAATGAGCAGTTCTTC. The whole variable domain, remainder taken from reference TRBV18 and TRBJ2-1, is NAGVMQNPRHLVRRRGQEARLRCSPMKGHSHVYWYRQLPEEGLKFMVYLQKENIIDESGMPKERFSAEFPKEGPSILRIQQVVRGDSAAYFCASSPRGGRAGNEQFFGPGTRLTVL.